This T cell receptor beta chain was observed in a study of cytomegalovirus exposure and HLA in healthy donors. Both 60 Vbeta primers and 13 Jbeta primers went into the PCR. TCRdb's copy holds only in-frame clones and misses some; the assay was immunoSEQ multiplex PCR. The data contain hundreds of thousands of clones, about 75% of them singletons. Germline loops: CDR1 SEHNR, CDR2 FQNEAQ (reference sequence). This CDR3 is built from 16 residues. As to this clone: At one of its ends the junction is not consistent with the germline gene, which may arise from a read error.

V usage is TRBV7-9 and J usage is TRBJ2-7; the match to TRBD1 covers 7 bases. The sample taken for sequencing was PBMCs. This receptor was identified in a female donor in good health and CMV-seronegative. CDR3 protein: CSSSLATQGIVYEQYF. CDR3 nucleotide sequence: TGTTCCAGCAGCTTAGCGACACAGGGGATTGTCTACGAGCAGTACTTC.